The present T cell receptor (beta chain) was sequenced within a study of human T cells and chemical hapten exposure. Germline V gives CDR1 SGHVS, CDR2 FNYEAQ. The CDR3 covers 17 residues. The V segment lost 5 bases and the J segment 2 bases; nucleotides outside the gene matches: 7. Documented time point: patch test 1, 2 weeks after DPC sensitization. Noted treatment: therapeutic diphenylcyclopropenone sensitization with weekly scalp DPC. TCRdb reanalysed the RACE reads using MiXCR and keeps one entry per CDR3 protein. The repertoire includes approximately 80,000 distinct CDR3 sequences, about 6.8% of them detected once, and less than 2% sits in the top ten.

The source of this sequence is a woman aged 25 to 39 with alopecia areata. Some clones in this sample may be carry-over from other donors' samples. This rearrangement joins TRBV7-6 to TRBJ1-5, with 12 bases matching TRBD1. The material sequenced was whole blood, taken in connection with sensitization to the hapten diphenylcyclopropenone (DPC). The CDR3 protein is CASSPGTGGGGNQPQHF. The DNA of the CDR3 is TGTGCCAGCAGCCCCGGGACAGGGGGCGGCGGCAATCAGCCCCAGCATTTT.